This T cell receptor (beta chain) was captured by sequencing in a study of read filtering for tumor transcriptome and immune sequencing. Overall study context: Transcriptome libraries were built from DNase-treated RNA.

From roughly 0.4 ug of RNA, a library with molecular barcoded alpha/delta and beta/gamma adaptors was made. Each CDR3 protein is one row after TCRdb ran MiXCR on the reads. This sample has 49,000 or so distinct CDR3 sequences, with about 12% found just once. This clonotype was recorded only once. Antigen unknown. Bone marrow was sampled from every patient at the time of active disease. Study-level points and caveats: In IR-seq, single-read clonotypes were roughly 80% of clonotypes but about 3.5% of reads.

Germline-derived CDR1 and CDR2 are DFQATT and SNEGSKA (reference sequence). Trimming removed 5 bases from V and 0 bases from J, with 20 bases in between. This CDR3 has 17 residues. Source material: a population of CD138-negative cells sorted from bone marrow. The chain links TRBV20-1 to TRBJ2-1; D might be TRBD2 (6 bases). This receptor was identified in a donor at least 40 years old with multiple myeloma. CDR3 amino acids: CSAVAVGGTGSYNEQFF. The CDR3 DNA reads TGCAGTGCTGTAGCGGTTGGGGGAACGGGCTCCTACAATGAGCAGTTCTTC.